Included here is one T cell receptor beta chain sequence, with context. CDR3 length: 18 residues. Looked up from germline, CDR1 is MNHEY and CDR2 is SVGEGT. V trimming: 0 bases; J trimming: 3 bases; junction bases outside the gene matches: 13. The data belong to a study of blood T cells in healthy people across ages. It was with a sample-barcoded 5' primer and a J-beta primer mix that a second PCR of roughly 6 to 12 cycles was run. TCRdb re-derived calls from the 5' RACE reads in MiXCR, one entry per CDR3 protein. This sample carries hundreds of thousands of distinct CDR3 sequences, approximately 25% of them seen once, and the ten largest clones take just over 8.5%. The same sample was also used in a study of T cells of mothers and their children.

The source of this sequence is a boy between 10 and 17 years old in good health. The source material was blood. The chain joins TRBV6-2 or TRBV6-3 to TRBJ2-7, with TRBD2 identical over 8 bases. The CDR3 spells CASSYSGVKAGENYEQYF. The CDR3 DNA is TGTGCCAGCAGTTACTCCGGAGTTAAAGCGGGGGAGAACTACGAGCAGTACTTC.